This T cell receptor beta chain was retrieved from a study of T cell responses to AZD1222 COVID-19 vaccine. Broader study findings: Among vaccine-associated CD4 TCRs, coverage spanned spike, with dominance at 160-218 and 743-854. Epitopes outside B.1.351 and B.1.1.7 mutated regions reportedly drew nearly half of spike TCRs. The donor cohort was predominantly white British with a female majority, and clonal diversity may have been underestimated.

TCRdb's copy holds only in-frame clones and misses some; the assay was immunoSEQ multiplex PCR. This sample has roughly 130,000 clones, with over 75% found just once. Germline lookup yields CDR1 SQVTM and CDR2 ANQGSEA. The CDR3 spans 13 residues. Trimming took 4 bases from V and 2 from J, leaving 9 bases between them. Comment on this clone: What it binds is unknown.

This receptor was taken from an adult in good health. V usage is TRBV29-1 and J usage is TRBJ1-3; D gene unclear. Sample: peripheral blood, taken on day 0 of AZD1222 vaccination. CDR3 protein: CSVGDGAGNTIYF. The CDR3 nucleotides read TGCAGCGTTGGCGACGGGGCTGGAAACACCATATATTTT. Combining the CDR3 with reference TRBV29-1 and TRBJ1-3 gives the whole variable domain SAVISQKPSRDICQRGTSLTIQCQVDSQVTMMFWYRQQPGQSLTLIATANQGSEATYESGFVIDKFPISRPNLTFSTLTVSNMSPEDSSIYLCSVGDGAGNTIYFGEGSWLTVV.